This T cell receptor (beta chain) is from a study of CD8+ T cells in alopecia areata. The germline CDR1 and CDR2 sequences are SNHLY and FYNNEI. The length of the CDR3 is 12 residues. V was shortened by 7 bases and J by 3 bases, with 10 bases between the two germline ends. Indicated treatment: oral pan-JAK inhibitor, 5-10 mg twice daily. After isolation, RNA underwent reverse transcription to generate cDNA as the sequencing template. The data were produced by immunoSEQ multiplex PCR, yet TCRdb's version contains in-frame clones alone and is incomplete. The sample carries about 100,000 clones, around 60% recorded once.

The sequence was obtained from a human donor with alopecia areata. The chain couples TRBV2 to TRBJ2-7; D gene unclear. The sequencing here drew on CD8+ T cells sorted from blood, taken around week 55, from a patient treated with tofacitinib. The CDR3 here is CASTTTGYEQYF. Written as DNA, the CDR3 is TGTGCCAGCACTACCACGGGCTACGAGCAGTACTTC.